What follows are 30 T cell receptor beta chains derived from one specimen sequenced in a study of T cells after yellow fever vaccination. TCRdb independently ran MiXCR on the 5' RACE reads; one entry per CDR3 protein. Of approximately 70,000 distinct CDR3 sequences in the sample, about 7.7% were seen once. The specimen was CD8+ T cells sorted from PBMCs, collected roughly 10 days after the first yellow fever vaccination. The receptor source for this set is a man aged 18 to 35 who received the YFV17D yellow fever vaccine.

This clonotype was counted only a few times. This chain joins TRBV7-2 and TRBJ2-1; tentative D call: TRBD1 (6 bases). V was clipped by 4 bases and J by 6 bases, with 10 bases between them. The CDR3 contains 13 residues. Germline values: CDR1 SGHTA, CDR2 FQGNSA. The CDR3 sequence: CASSWYRVNEQFF. CDR3 DNA sequence: TGTGCCAGCAGCTGGTACAGGGTCAATGAGCAGTTCTTC.

This clonotype was recorded at least ten times. The J gene is TRBJ2-7, the V gene TRBV27, with D perhaps TRBD1 (6 bases). CDR3 length: 14 amino acids. V was clipped by 4 bases and J by 2 bases, with 12 bases between them. The V gene's germline CDR1 is MNHEY and CDR2 SMNVEV (reference sequence). CDR3 protein: CASSSRDTAYEQYF. CDR3 nucleotides: TGTGCCAGCAGTTCCCGGGACACAGCCTACGAGCAGTACTTC.

The genes are TRBV5-5 and TRBJ2-7, with D unclear. This CDR3 contains 16 residues. The germline CDR1 and CDR2 sequences are SGHKS and YYEKEE (reference sequence). Trimming shortened V by 3 bases and J by 3 bases, and 19 bases separated the two germline ends. CDR3 DNA sequence: TGTGCCAGCAGCTCTAGTTTAGTAAGGACGTTCTACGAGCAGTACTTC. This sequence encodes CASSSSLVRTFYEQYF.

In its sample, this clonotype was seen a few times. The gene calls are TRBV11-2 and TRBJ1-1, with TRBD1 matching 7 bases. Per the germline V gene, CDR1 is SGHAT and CDR2 is FQNNGV. The junction had 6 bases not matched to a gene; V was cut back by 1 base and J by 4 bases. The CDR3 has 15 amino acids. CDR3 coding DNA: TGTGCCAGCAGCTTAGGGGAAGGGGGCGGCACTGAAGCTTTCTTT. As protein: CASSLGEGGGTEAFF. Using reference TRBV11-2 and TRBJ1-1 for the parts outside the CDR3, the full variable domain is EAGVAQSPRYKIIEKRQSVAFWCNPISGHATLYWYQQILGQGPKLLIQFQNNGVVDDSQLPKDRFSAERLKGVDSTLKIQPAKLEDSAVYLCASSLGEGGGTEAFFGQGTRLTVV.

This clonotype was seen a handful of times. The CDR3 nucleotides read TGTGCCAGCAGCTGGCCCCGAGGCTTCGGGAACACTGAAGCTTTCTTT. Amino acid sequence: CASSWPRGFGNTEAFF. The chain is built from TRBV7-9 and TRBJ1-1; D gene uncertain. Per germline, CDR1 SEHNR and CDR2 FQNEAQ (reference sequence). The V and J ends lost 4 bases and 1 base respectively, with 16 bases between them. CDR3 size: 16 residues.

The chain combines TRBV6-5 with TRBJ1-2; D gene unclear. Germline V CDR1 and CDR2: MNHEY, SVGAGI. The V gene lost 0 bases and the J gene lost 6 bases, with 14 bases spanning the gap. This CDR3 is built from 15 residues. The CDR3 loop is CASSYSPLPSHGYTF. The CDR3 bases are TGTGCCAGCAGTTACTCCCCCCTCCCCAGCCATGGCTACACCTTC.

At least ten counts were recorded for this clonotype. V and J are TRBV29-1 and TRBJ2-3; a weak D match, TRBD1 (5 bases). CDR3 length: 13 amino acids. Trimming removed 6 bases at V and 6 bases at J, with 16 bases between. Germline values: CDR1 SQVTM, CDR2 ANQGSEA. CDR3 DNA: TGCAGCGTGAATCAGGGCCACCCTGATACGCAGTATTTT. It specifies CSVNQGHPDTQYF.

The rearrangement joins TRBV5-1 to TRBJ1-2; the match to TRBD1 covers 8 bases. V shed 4 bases, J shed 5 bases, and the junction held 4 bases outside the gene matches. This CDR3 contains 13 residues. Germline V gives CDR1 SGHRS, CDR2 YFSETQ. DNA for the CDR3: TGCGCCAGCAGCCAGGGGGCCGAATATGGCTACACCTTC. Encoded protein: CASSQGAEYGYTF.

The chain uses TRBV7-2 and TRBJ2-1, with TRBD1 matching 7 bases. V lost 4 bases and J lost 15; bases outside the gene matches: 12. Germline V lookup: CDR1 SGHTA, CDR2 FQGNSA. This CDR3 has 13 residues. The CDR3 is CASSSDRDRATFF. For the CDR3, the DNA is TGTGCCAGCAGCTCCGACCGGGACAGAGCTACGTTCTTC.

This clonotype was picked up a small number of times. The chain joins TRBV9 to TRBJ2-1, with 8 bases aligning to TRBD2. This CDR3 comprises 15 residues. After removal of 3 bases from V and 0 bases from J, the junction contained 2 bases not matched to a gene. Germline V gives CDR1 SGDLS, CDR2 YYNGEE. This CDR3 reads CASSARGVSYNEQFF. For the CDR3, the DNA is TGTGCCAGCAGCGCGCGGGGGGTCTCCTACAATGAGCAGTTCTTC. Complete variable domain (other parts from reference TRBV9 and TRBJ2-1): DSGVTQTPKHLITATGQRVTLRCSPRSGDLSVYWYQQSLDQGLQFLIQYYNGEERAKGNILERFSAQQFPDLHSELNLSSLELGDSALYFCASSARGVSYNEQFFGPGTRLTVL.

In this sample, this clonotype turned up many times. The chain joins TRBV9 to TRBJ1-1; 8 nucleotides align to TRBD1. CDR3 length: 12 residues. V lost 0 bases and J lost 8; bases outside the gene matches: 0. Germline CDR1 SGDLS, CDR2 YYNGEE. CDR3 residues: CASSVAGGEAFF. The CDR3 DNA follows: TGTGCCAGCAGCGTAGCAGGGGGCGAAGCTTTCTTT.

This clonotype turned up a few times. CDR3 in DNA: TGCGCCAGCAGCCAAGGCAGGGCCCGCACAGATACGCAGTATTTT. It specifies CASSQGRARTDTQYF. The rearrangement links TRBV4-1 to TRBJ2-3, with D possibly matching TRBD1 (5 bases). Deletions cut 1 base from V and 1 base from J, with 9 bases between. Germline CDR1 MGHRA, CDR2 YSYEKL. The CDR3 consists of 15 residues.

This clonotype was recorded at least ten times. The CDR3 reads CASSQDPLSGGADEQFF. CDR3 nucleotides: TGTGCCAGCAGCCAAGATCCCCTTTCGGGGGGGGCCGATGAGCAGTTCTTC. The chain carries TRBV3-1 and TRBJ2-1; TRBD2 aligns across 8 bases. In germline, CDR1 is LGHDT, CDR2 YNNKEL (reference sequence). The CDR3 consists of 17 residues. The ends lost 0 bases at V and 8 bases at J; junction bases unmatched: 12.

This clonotype appeared many times. The rearrangement uses TRBV5-6 and TRBJ1-2; 7 positions match TRBD1. This CDR3 has 15 amino acids. The ends lost 4 bases at V and 0 bases at J; junction bases unmatched: 6. Germline assignment: CDR1 SGHDT and CDR2 YYEEEE. The CDR3, as DNA: TGTGCCAGCAGCCCGAGGGGGCGCCCTAACTATGGCTACACCTTC. This gives the protein CASSPRGRPNYGYTF. Supplemented by reference TRBV5-6 and TRBJ1-2, the full variable domain reads DAGVTQSPTHLIKTRGQQVTLRCSPKSGHDTVSWYQQALGQGPQFIFQYYEEEERQRGNFPDRFSGHQFPNYSSELNVNALLLGDSALYLCASSPRGRPNYGYTFGSGTRLTVV.

The genes are TRBV27 and TRBJ2-3; 11 nucleotides match TRBD2. Germline CDR1 reads MNHEY; CDR2 reads SMNVEV (reference sequence). Germline trimming cut 8 bases from V and 0 bases from J; bases unmatched to any gene: 7. This CDR3 spans 16 amino acids. In DNA form, the CDR3 reads TGTGCCAGCTCCCTTAGCGGGGGGGTTAGCACAGATACGCAGTATTTT. This translates into CASSLSGGVSTDTQYF.

The rearrangement links TRBV7-9 to TRBJ2-7; D is perhaps TRBD1 or TRBD2 (5 bases each). CDR1 is SEHNR, CDR2 FQNEAQ, per germline (reference sequence). The CDR3 totals 13 residues. Trimming took 5 bases from V and 5 from J, leaving 13 bases between them. The CDR3 spells CASSHEWGHEQYV. CDR3 bases: TGTGCCAGCAGCCACGAGTGGGGACACGAGCAGTACGTC.

The chain carries TRBV4-1 and TRBJ1-4, with no clear D. The CDR3 covers 17 residues. Germline lookup yields CDR1 MGHRA and CDR2 YSYEKL. V was trimmed by 4 bases and J by 0 bases, leaving 15 bases between them. The CDR3, as DNA: TGCGCCAGCAGCCCAGGTGGTGGGGATCCAACTAATGAAAAACTGTTTTTT. Translating gives CASSPGGGDPTNEKLFF.

This clonotype was observed many times. The chain carries TRBV4-2 and TRBJ1-1, with 8 bases identical to TRBD1. The CDR3 covers 18 residues. Germline values: CDR1 LGHNA, CDR2 YNFKEQ. Unmatched junction bases numbered 16, after V lost 0 bases and J lost 7 bases. The CDR3 here is CASSQDQPQKTGAGEAFF. The CDR3 bases are TGTGCCAGCAGCCAAGATCAGCCGCAGAAGACAGGGGCTGGTGAAGCTTTCTTT.

This clonotype was observed a handful of times. The chain couples TRBV19 to TRBJ1-5; TRBD1 might be the D (5 bases). The V and J ends lost 0 bases and 2 bases respectively, with 8 bases between them. Germline V gene lookup returns CDR1 LNHDA and CDR2 SQIVND (reference sequence). The CDR3 is made up of 15 amino acids. As DNA, the CDR3 is TGTGCCAGTAGTATAGAGGGGGTTGGCAATCAGCCCCAGCATTTT. As protein: CASSIEGVGNQPQHF.

This clonotype was detected many times. The CDR3 sequence is CASSQGNLETDTQYF. The CDR3 bases are TGTGCCAGCAGCCAAGGAAATCTAGAGACGGATACGCAGTATTTT. This rearrangement joins TRBV3-1 to TRBJ2-3, with D unclear. This CDR3 spans 15 amino acids. The V gene lost 1 base and the J gene lost 6 bases, with 14 bases spanning the gap. CDR1 and CDR2 (germline): LGHDT, YNNKEL (reference sequence).

This clonotype occurred many times. The chain joins TRBV12-3 or TRBV12-4 to TRBJ2-1; D is perhaps TRBD1 or TRBD2 (6 bases each). CDR3 length equals 14 residues. V was clipped by 4 bases and J by 7 bases, with 14 bases between them. The CDR3 region is CASSSRGGGNEQFF. CDR3 sequence (DNA): TGTGCCAGCAGTTCCCGAGGAGGGGGGAATGAGCAGTTCTTC.

This clonotype has a count of ten or more. CDR3 nucleotides: TGCGCCAGCAGCCAAGGGCAAGATAGCAATCAGCCCCAGCATTTT. Translated, it gives CASSQGQDSNQPQHF. The chain couples TRBV4-1 to TRBJ1-5, with unresolved D. Germline assignment: CDR1 MGHRA and CDR2 YSYEKL. V was cut by 1 base and J by 0 bases, with 7 bases left in between. CDR3 length: 15 residues.

The sample holds many counts of this clonotype. The rearrangement links TRBV20-1 to TRBJ2-7; a possible D gene is TRBD2 (6 bases). Trimming removed 4 bases at V and 0 bases at J, with 10 bases between. CDR1 DFQATT and CDR2 SNEGSKA come from the germline V gene (reference sequence). The CDR3 extends over 13 amino acids. The DNA for the CDR3 is TGCAGTGCTACAGGGACTCTCTCCTACGAGCAGTACGTC. Protein: CSATGTLSYEQYV.

The chain joins TRBV7-2 to TRBJ2-5, with D unresolved. The CDR3 is 16 residues long. CDR1 is SGHTA and CDR2 is FQGNSA in the germline V gene. The V end lost 5 bases, the J end lost 5 bases, and 21 bases lay between the germline ends. CDR3 sequence reads: CASSNRLGSLEETQYF. The CDR3 DNA sequence: TGTGCCAGCAGCAATCGGCTGGGCAGCCTGGAGGAGACCCAGTACTTC. Based on the CDR3 plus reference TRBV7-2 and TRBJ2-5, the full variable domain is GAGVSQSPSNKVTEKGKDVELRCDPISGHTALYWYRQSLGQGLEFLIYFQGNSAPDKSGLPSDRFSAERTGGSVSTLTIQRTQQEDSAVYLCASSNRLGSLEETQYFGPGTRLLVL.

This clonotype was counted ten times or more. The genes are TRBV29-1 and TRBJ2-2; 10 nucleotides align to TRBD1. J lost 7 bases, V lost 7 bases, and 6 bases had no gene match. The CDR3 runs 13 residues. Per the germline V gene, CDR1 is SQVTM and CDR2 is ANQGSEA. CDR3 DNA sequence: TGCAGCGGATCGGGGACAGGGGTCGGGGAGCTGTTTTTT. Translating gives CSGSGTGVGELFF.

V and J are TRBV7-2 and TRBJ2-7, with D possibly TRBD1 on 6 matching bases. The V and J ends lost 5 bases and 2 bases respectively, with 10 bases between them. This CDR3 is 13 amino acids long. CDR1 is SGHTA, CDR2 FQGNSA, per germline. The CDR3 here is CASSRQVTYEQYV. The DNA of the CDR3 is TGTGCCAGCAGCCGACAGGTAACCTACGAGCAGTACGTC.

This clonotype was detected many times. The V and J genes are TRBV5-1 and TRBJ2-2, with 7 bases identical to TRBD1. Trimming at V came to 4 bases and at J to 6 bases, leaving 9 bases not matched to a gene. Germline values: CDR1 SGHRS, CDR2 YFSETQ. The CDR3 spans 15 residues. The CDR3 loop is CASSPRQGEAGELFF. The DNA of the CDR3 is TGCGCCAGCAGCCCACGACAGGGAGAGGCCGGGGAGCTGTTTTTT.

This clonotype showed up many times. This chain uses TRBV12-3 or TRBV12-4 with TRBJ2-3, with 7 bases aligning to TRBD1. The CDR3 extends over 17 amino acids. V shed 4 bases and J 3 bases; nucleotides not matched to a gene: 13. CDR3 bases: TGTGCCAGCAGTTCTCGTCCCGGGACAGCGAAAACAGATACGCAGTATTTT. Translated, it gives CASSSRPGTAKTDTQYF.

This clonotype was recorded many times. The rearrangement links TRBV12-3 or TRBV12-4 to TRBJ1-4; 9 bases match TRBD1. This CDR3 has 15 amino acids. J lost 8 bases, V lost 3 bases, and 7 bases had no gene match. The chain's CDR3 is CASSFEGQGREKLFF. The CDR3 DNA follows: TGTGCCAGCAGTTTTGAAGGACAGGGGAGAGAAAAACTGTTTTTT.

The table lists this clonotype with many counts. CDR3 protein: CSVEEADRRGDTQYF. The CDR3 DNA is TGCAGCGTCGAGGAGGCGGACAGGAGGGGAGATACGCAGTATTTT. The V call is TRBV29-1, the J call TRBJ2-3, with D maybe TRBD1 (7 bases). Germline CDR1 and CDR2: SQVTM and ANQGSEA. This CDR3 region has 15 residues. Trimming took off 6 bases at V and 5 bases at J, with 21 bases between the two ends.